The entry below describes one TCR beta chain. Its cognate antigen has yet to be identified. No qualities accompany the bases; no much larger clone lies one base away. The record originates from a study of cytomegalovirus exposure and HLA in healthy donors (dated by TCRdb to 2017 to 2019). Regarding the research as a whole: In an earlier analysis of approximately 500 of the donors, 276 Gb of sequence data and just under 120 million unique TCR beta sequences from roughly 200 million T cells were reported. Roughly 300 gigabases of sequencing data and around 80 million unique TCR sequences made up an early release that covered some 640 HLA-typed donors. The genetic ancestry cluster associated with self-reported Caucasian donors included approximately 85% of the 398 genotyped donors. The study aimed to test whether signatures of past pathogen exposure could be identified by cataloging public T cell receptors. The study used immunosequencing to profile the T cell repertoires of approximately 690 subjects and linked those repertoires to cytomegalovirus serostatus. A separate validation cohort of 100 to 150 different subjects was used in addition to the 666-subject first cohort. To predict cytomegalovirus infection status, the study combined high-throughput TCR immunosequencing, statistical association of individual TCRs with disease status, and machine learning. To study patterns of TCR occurrence, a later analysis re-analyzed previously published TCR beta repertoires from 666 donors and added high-resolution HLA genotyping. Rather than using new phenotypic data, the later analysis identified candidate immune exposures from TCR beta sequences and from how often those sequences occurred across donors. An earlier analysis of fewer than 700 of the donors applied high-throughput TCR beta sequencing to assess whether each TCR beta V gene segment acted as functional or pseudogenic. Donor age, sex, ethnicity and CMV serostatus were collected together with the repertoire data. A later genetic analysis took genome-wide SNP genotypes for about 55% of the roughly 700 donors and used that subset as a discovery cohort. Every repertoire in the discovery cohort had been generated on one and the same sequencing platform. HLA typing included class I and class II loci at four-digit resolution. Typing coverage differed by locus: A, B, C, DRB1 and DQB1 were typed in about 620-640 donors, DQA1 in around 500, DPA1 in over 600, and DPB1 in around 440. Several DR-DQ haplotypes were treated as single units for association and clustering because of strong linkage in the cohort. Across 398 genotyped donors of the cohort, an average of roughly 250,000 unique TCR beta nucleotide sequences per donor were sequenced, and roughly 20% of those sequences were non-productive. The study at large found these results: Compared with equally common non-associated chains, HLA-associated TCR beta chains in a later analysis were more clonally expanded and had lower generation probabilities. Broadly in line with IMGT annotations, most TCR beta V segments showed up in productive rearrangements about 87% or about 30% of the time in an earlier analysis of several hundred of the donors. Cytomegalovirus status was reported to be diagnosed by the classifier with high specificity and sensitivity in both the original and validation cohorts. The 87-base-pair reads could not distinguish some IMGT-functional V segments, including TRBV6-2 and TRBV6-3, so those segments were excluded. In a later analysis, about 17,000 TCR beta sequences were associated with specific HLA alleles at a false discovery rate of 0.05. A few of the identified cytomegalovirus-associated TCR beta chains were confirmed in vitro to be specific for cytomegalovirus antigens. While some public TCRs were present in many individuals, most TCR sequences turned up only very rarely across donors. Only TCR beta chains were sequenced in this cohort, and the absence of alpha or paired-chain data limited detectable features. The only immune exposure information available for the cohort was CMV serostatus. Because HLA typing was unavailable for some donors at each locus, only the typed subset was used in association tests. A cluster of highly shared sequence variants was judged likely to be a technical artifact of the sequencing pipeline. The authors suggested that the approach could potentially be generalized to other disease states and immunological phenotypes. Compared with the roughly 720-donor mean, donors in an Asian-associated ancestry cluster had fewer N-insertions in productive TCRs, according to a later genetic analysis. Most CMV-associated TCR beta chains appeared to be HLA-restricted in a later analysis, and the HLA associations seemed to be driven largely by CMV exposure. In a later genetic analysis, a missense DCLRE1C variant was associated with V-gene and J-gene trimming of TCR beta chains, and the association was replicated in an independent cohort. According to a later analysis, parvovirus B19, influenza, CMV and Epstein-Barr virus appeared linked to several top co-occurrence clusters. Sequencing depth was assumed to be roughly uniform across donors in the presence/absence analyses, though that assumption may not hold. Roughly 17 rarely observed V segments, including chromosome 9 orphons, were excluded from the earlier analysis of approximately 500 of the donors because counts were too low. Correlated functional status among segregating V segments might reflect linkage disequilibrium, but an unknown experimental factor could not be ruled out. When HLA alleles, especially DR and DQ, strongly co-occurred, TCR associations were difficult to assign to individual alleles. A later analysis found that TCR association rates varied across HLA loci, with DRB1 alleles showing the most associated TCRs and HLA-C alleles the fewest. A total of roughly 160 TCR beta chains were listed by the study as associated with cytomegalovirus. A further reported finding was that TCR beta sequences accurately predicted the HLA-A and HLA-B alleles for most subjects in the first cohort.

V lost 2 bases and J lost 1 base; the stretch between them is 21 bases long. Based on the germline V gene (reference sequence), the CDR1 and CDR2 sequences are LNHDA and SQIVND. There are 19 amino acids in the CDR3, from cysteine to phenylalanine inclusive. The retained sequence is limited to the CDR3, 57 bases, with the frame set at the first base. Libraries were built with the immunoSEQ multiplex PCR assay. For the multiplex PCR, a mixture combining 60 forward primers for TCR Vbeta segments and 13 reverse primers for TCR Jbeta segments was used. The CDR3 region of rearranged TCR beta genes was amplified from genomic DNA with a multiplex PCR assay. The amplified TCR beta libraries were sequenced on the Illumina HiSeq System as 87-base-pair reads. Under the source paper's analysis protocol: In a later analysis, some 80 million unique TCR beta chains were counted across the roughly 610 repertoires, and roughly 9.9 million of these chains were shared by at least two donors. Raw reads were error-corrected and collapsed into unique sequences with a nearest-neighbor algorithm that merged closely related sequences to remove PCR and sequencing errors. Alignment of CDR3 sequences to IMGT reference sequences was used to assign V, D and J gene segments. For a sequence to be retained, a match of at least six nucleotides to both a V gene segment and a J gene segment was required. A rearrangement counted as productive if the CDR3 had no stop codons and remained in frame with V and J, and every other rearrangement counted as non-productive. CDR3 was defined by IMGT convention, running from the second conserved V-encoded cysteine to the conserved J-encoded phenylalanine. Sequences without an unambiguous match to a single V gene segment were excluded from the earlier analysis of 450 to 750 of the donors. In an earlier analysis of 587 of the donors, a V segment was called functional when productive rearrangements were above 56.7%, and segregating when the standard deviation between donors exceeded 5%. A statistical classification framework was built to diagnose cytomegalovirus status from the catalog of TCR beta chain sequences. V and J gene assignment, in a later analysis, came from comparing TCR nucleotide sequences with IMGT/GENE-DB human TR gene sequences. Using the TCRdist pipeline, a later analysis assigned CDR3 sequences along with most-parsimonious VDJ recombination scenarios. In a later analysis, every TCR beta chain was defined by the combination of its CDR3 amino acid sequence and its V-gene family, and reads without a unique V-gene family were dropped. A later analysis removed 592 highly shared, low-generation-probability nucleotide sequences to deal with suspected cross-contamination and a sequencing artifact. For each public chain, a later analysis derived a clonal expansion index from normalized ranks of inferred template counts within each repertoire. In a later analysis, generation probabilities were computed using a VDJ recombination model fitted to out-of-frame rearrangements, and the results were checked against IGoR. A later analysis scored TCR-TCR, TCR-HLA and TCR-CMV co-occurrence with hypergeometric tests, applying a repertoire-size bias correction to TCR pairs. A later analysis estimated false discovery rates by permuting HLA or CMV assignments 20 times. A later analysis grouped co-occurring TCRs with DBSCAN, adding TCRdist sequence similarity when clustering within HLA-allele-positive subsets. Co-occurrence clustering excluded repertoires with fewer than 30,000 or more than 120,000 public chains, plus five with anomalous nucleotide sharing. The clones in this table, taken by TCRdb from immuneACCESS, are in-frame only. Not every clone is retained; where verified, under half of the shortfall comes from an unresolved V gene, and the cause of the rest is unknown. V, J and clone size were drawn from that table, and D and trimming were deduced from the DNA. This sample lists about 60,000 clones; about 71% were detected once. Together, the top ten hold less than 20% of the sample.

The cohort was made up of under 800 healthy bone marrow donors. At the time of sampling, every cohort member was nominally healthy, though immune exposures that went unrecorded were likely present. The donor was CMV seropositive and was included in the group of 289 seropositive cohort members. A peripheral blood sample was provided by each donor, and peripheral blood mononuclear cells were used for TCR beta sequencing. The Qiagen DNeasy Blood Extraction Kit was used to extract genomic DNA from the blood cell samples. The sequenced material came from PBMCs. The receptor was derived from a woman aged 55-69 years in good health and CMV-seropositive. This chain joins TRBV19 to TRBJ2-4; TRBD1 is perhaps the D gene, given 8 matching bases. The nucleotide sequence reads as follows: TGTGCCAGTAGTATATCCGGACAGGGAGGGGATACGGCCAAAAACATTCAGTACTTC. Translated, it reads CASSISGQGGDTAKNIQYF.